This T cell receptor (beta chain) is drawn from a study of CD8 T cells in ankylosing spondylitis (TCRdb year 2017). For the wider study: T cell receptor beta repertoires were profiled in healthy donors and ankylosing spondylitis patients so that disease-linked TCR variants could be found. The full study cohort comprised about 24 ankylosing spondylitis patients and around 100 healthy donors. Peripheral blood was sampled, and synovial fluid was additionally collected from ankylosing spondylitis patients. Paper-wide results and their limitations: According to the report, matched synovial fluid samples from ankylosing spondylitis patients were significantly enriched for the disease-linked clones. Some motif variants were previously reported in synovial fluid and blood of reactive arthritis patients, suggesting common disease-initiation mechanisms. A TCR beta motif of 8 or 9 highly homologous amino acid variants appeared characteristic of blood from ankylosing spondylitis patients. In peripheral blood, the disease-linked clones were found at relatively low frequencies and had a CD8+ phenotype.

TCRdb shows the sequencer as Illumina HiSeq 2500. Quantitative 5'-RACE with molecular barcodes was used to prepare TCR beta libraries. On the study's bioinformatics: A new computational method based on a probabilistic model of VDJ rearrangement was used to identify disease-linked TCR variants. TCRdb itself trimmed the public reads at Q25 with fastp, ran MiXCR and retained productive beta chains. Each CDR3 protein gets just one entry, which takes the most common genes and DNA from the rows behind it. TCRdb, not the original authors, processed these V and J calls. Across this sample there are 500,000 to 550,000 distinct CDR3 sequences, with roughly 12% seen only once. 6.8% of the sample lies in the top ten. A remark on this clonotype: Its recognized antigen is unknown. Per-base quality was not reported, and no clone a single base away is much larger than it.

The germline V gene encodes CDR1 SGHRS and CDR2 YFSETQ. The CDR3, cysteine through phenylalanine, is 13 amino acids long. Here the CDR3 DNA is all that survives: 39 bases in frame from base 1. The V end loses 2 bases and the J end loses 5 bases, and a stretch of 10 bases separates them. The sequence joins TRBV5-1 to TRBJ1-1; there is no confident call for the D gene. The sample taken for sequencing was blood, either unsorted or a sorted T cell fraction (not recorded which). This receptor was obtained from a male donor with ankylosing spondylitis. At the DNA level, the sequence is TGCGCCAGCAGCTTCGCCGGGAGGACTGAAGCTTTCTTT. This encodes CASSFAGRTEAFF.